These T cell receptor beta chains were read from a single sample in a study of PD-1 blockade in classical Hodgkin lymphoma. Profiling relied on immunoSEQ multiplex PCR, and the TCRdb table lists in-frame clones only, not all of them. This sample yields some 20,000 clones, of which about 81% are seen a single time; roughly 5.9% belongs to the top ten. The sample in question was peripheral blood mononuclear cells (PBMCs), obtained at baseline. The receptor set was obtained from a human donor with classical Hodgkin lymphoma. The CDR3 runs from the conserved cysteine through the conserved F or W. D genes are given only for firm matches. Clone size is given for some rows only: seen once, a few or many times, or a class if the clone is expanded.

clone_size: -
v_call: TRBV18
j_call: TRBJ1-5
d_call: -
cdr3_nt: TGTGCCAGCTCACCACTCCGGGAGAATAGCAATCAGCCCCAGCATTTT
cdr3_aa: CASSPLRENSNQPQHF

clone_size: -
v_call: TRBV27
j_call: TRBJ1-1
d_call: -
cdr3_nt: TGTGCCAGCAGTTTCCCAGGGAGCACTGAAGCTTTCTTT
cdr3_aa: CASSFPGSTEAFF

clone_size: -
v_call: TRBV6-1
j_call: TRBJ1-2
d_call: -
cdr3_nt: TGTGCCAGCAGTCCCCTTGGAGGGAGAATTGATGGCTACACCTTC
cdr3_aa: CASSPLGGRIDGYTF

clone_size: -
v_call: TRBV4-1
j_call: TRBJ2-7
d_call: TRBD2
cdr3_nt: TGCGCCAGCAGCCTCAGGACTAGCGGAAACTACGAGCAGTACTTC
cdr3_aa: CASSLRTSGNYEQYF

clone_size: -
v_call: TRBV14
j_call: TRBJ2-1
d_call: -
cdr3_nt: TGTGCCAGCAGCCCGGGACCCACCCGGCCGTTCTTC
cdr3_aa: CASSPGPTRPFF

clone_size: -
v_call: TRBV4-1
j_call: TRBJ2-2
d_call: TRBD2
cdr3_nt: TGCGCCAGCAGCCAGGGCCTCTTTGGACTAGTGAAGAGTGGGGAGCTGTTTTTT
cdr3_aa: CASSQGLFGLVKSGELFF

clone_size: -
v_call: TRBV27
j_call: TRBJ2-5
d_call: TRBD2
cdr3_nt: TGTGCCAGCAGTTCCCCCCGGGCGGGGGGCGGTGAGACCCAGTACTTC
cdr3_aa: CASSSPRAGGGETQYF

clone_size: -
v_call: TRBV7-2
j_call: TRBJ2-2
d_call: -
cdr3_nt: TGTGCCAGCAGCTCCTTGAGGCCAGCAAACACCGGGGAGCTGTTTTTT
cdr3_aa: CASSSLRPANTGELFF

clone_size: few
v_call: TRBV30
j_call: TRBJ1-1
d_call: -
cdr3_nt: TGTGCCTGGGACTCTGGGACGGGGAACACTGAAGCTTTCTTT
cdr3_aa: CAWDSGTGNTEAFF

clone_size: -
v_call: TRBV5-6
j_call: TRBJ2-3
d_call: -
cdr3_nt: TGTGCCAGCCGCGGGATCCTCCTTAGCACAGATACGCAGTATTTT
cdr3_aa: CASRGILLSTDTQYF

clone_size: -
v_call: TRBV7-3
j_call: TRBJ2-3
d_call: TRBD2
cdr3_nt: TGTGCCAGCAGCTCCGGGGGGTTCGAAACAGATACGCAGTATTTT
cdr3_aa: CASSSGGFETDTQYF

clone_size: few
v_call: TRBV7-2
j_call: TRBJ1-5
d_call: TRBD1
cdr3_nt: TGTGCCAGCAGCCCCATGGGACAGGGAGGAGGTCAGCCCCAGCATTTT
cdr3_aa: CASSPMGQGGGQPQHF

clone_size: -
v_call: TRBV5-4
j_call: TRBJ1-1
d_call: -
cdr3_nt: TGTGCCAGCAGAGGACTATTTGGGACTGAAGCTTTCTTT
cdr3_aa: CASRGLFGTEAFF

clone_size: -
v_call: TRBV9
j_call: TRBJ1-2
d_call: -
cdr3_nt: TGTGCCAGCAGCCCAGAGGGCCATAACTATGGCTACACCTTC
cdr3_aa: CASSPEGHNYGYTF

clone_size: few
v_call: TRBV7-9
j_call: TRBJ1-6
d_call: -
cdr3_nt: TGTGCCAGCAGCTTAGTCAGCCCTATATCACCCCTCCACTTT
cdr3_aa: CASSLVSPISPLHF

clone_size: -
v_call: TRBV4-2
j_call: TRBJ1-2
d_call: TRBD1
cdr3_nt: TGTGCCAGCAGCCAATCCGGACAGGGGGCGGCCTATGGCTACACCTTC
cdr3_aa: CASSQSGQGAAYGYTF

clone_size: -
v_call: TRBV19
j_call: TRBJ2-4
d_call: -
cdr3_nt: TGTGCCAGTAGTATAGACAGCGTAAACATTCAGTACTTC
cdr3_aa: CASSIDSVNIQYF

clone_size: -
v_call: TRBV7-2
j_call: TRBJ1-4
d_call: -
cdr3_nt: TGTGCCAGCAGCTTTGCCGGGACTGGTGAAAAACTGTTTTTT
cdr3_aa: CASSFAGTGEKLFF

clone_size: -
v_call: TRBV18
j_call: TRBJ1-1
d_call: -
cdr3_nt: TGTGCCAGCTCACCAAGAGCTCCTGGAGTCGGGGGCACTGAAGCTTTCTTT
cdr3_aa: CASSPRAPGVGGTEAFF

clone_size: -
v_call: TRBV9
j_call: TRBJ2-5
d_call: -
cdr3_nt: TGTGCCAGCAGCGTGGAAGGAGGGGATGAGACCCAGTACTTC
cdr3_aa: CASSVEGGDETQYF

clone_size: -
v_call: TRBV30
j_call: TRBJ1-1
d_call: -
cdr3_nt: TGTGCCTGGAGTTTTAACACTGAAGCTTTCTTT
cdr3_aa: CAWSFNTEAFF

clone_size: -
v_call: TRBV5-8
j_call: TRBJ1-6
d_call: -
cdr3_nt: TGTGCCAGCAGCTTGAGGGTGGTCGGTGGAAATTCACCCCTCCACTTT
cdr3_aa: CASSLRVVGGNSPLHF

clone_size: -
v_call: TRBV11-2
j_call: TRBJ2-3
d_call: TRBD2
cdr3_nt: TGTGCCAGCAGCTCATTAGGTTGGACTAGCGGGGGGGCGCGTGATACGCAGTATTTT
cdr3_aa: CASSSLGWTSGGARDTQYF

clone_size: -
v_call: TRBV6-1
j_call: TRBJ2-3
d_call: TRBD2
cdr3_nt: TGTGCCAGCAGTGAGTTTAGCGGGGGGGTAACAGATACGCAGTATTTT
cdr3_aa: CASSEFSGGVTDTQYF

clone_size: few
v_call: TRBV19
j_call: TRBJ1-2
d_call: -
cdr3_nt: TGTGCCAGTAGGGTGGCAGGATCCCTCTCTGGTGATGGCTACACCTTC
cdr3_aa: CASRVAGSLSGDGYTF

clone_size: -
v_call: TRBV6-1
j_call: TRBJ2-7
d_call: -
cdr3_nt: TGTGCCAGCAGTGAAGAGATGACCCCCGGGGAGCTCTACGAGCAGTACTTC
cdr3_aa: CASSEEMTPGELYEQYF

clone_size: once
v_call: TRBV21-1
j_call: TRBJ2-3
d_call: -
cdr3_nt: TGTGCCAGCAGCTCCAGGACTTATGCTAGCACAGATACGCAGTATTTT
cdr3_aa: CASSSRTYASTDTQYF

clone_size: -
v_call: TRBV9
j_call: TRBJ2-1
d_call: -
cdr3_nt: TGTGCCAGCAGCCCGCTTTATGACAGCTCCTACAATGAGCAGTTCTTC
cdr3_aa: CASSPLYDSSYNEQFF

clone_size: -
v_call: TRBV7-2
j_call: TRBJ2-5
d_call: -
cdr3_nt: TGTGCCAGCAGCTCAGGGGTTTCCAAAGAGACCCAGTACTTC
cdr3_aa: CASSSGVSKETQYF

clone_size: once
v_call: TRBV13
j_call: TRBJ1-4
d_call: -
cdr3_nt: TGTGCCAGCAGCTTCCAGAGGAAGAATGAAAAACTGTTTTTT
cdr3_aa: CASSFQRKNEKLFF

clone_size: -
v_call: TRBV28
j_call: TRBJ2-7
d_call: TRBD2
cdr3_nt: TGTGCCAGCAGTTTGGGGGGGAGCTACGAGCAGTACTTC
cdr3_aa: CASSLGGSYEQYF

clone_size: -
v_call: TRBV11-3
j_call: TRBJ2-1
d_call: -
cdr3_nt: TGTGCCAGCAGTACCCGGGACTCAGACAATGAGCAGTTCTTC
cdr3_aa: CASSTRDSDNEQFF

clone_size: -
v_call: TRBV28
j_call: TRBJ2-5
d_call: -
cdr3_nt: TGTGCCAGCAGTCCTTCGACGGGGTCGGAGACCCAGTACTTC
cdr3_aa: CASSPSTGSETQYF